The 28 T cell receptor beta chains in this list originate from one sample, sequenced in a study of shared clonotypes between healthy human individuals. Produced via immunoSEQ multiplex PCR; TCRdb's table is partial and in-frame only. The sample comprises about 340,000 clones, 73% of which are singletons, and under 11% rests with the top ten. Input material: memory CD4+ T cells sorted from blood. Stated subset: CD45RA-negative fraction. These receptors all come from a man aged 25-45 years in good health.

The chain is built from TRBV27 and TRBJ1-2; 7 positions agree with TRBD1. V dropped 2 bases and J dropped 7; count of bases not matched to a gene: 7. In germline, CDR1 is MNHEY, CDR2 SMNVEV (reference sequence). This CDR3 comprises 14 residues. Here the CDR3 reads CASSLNVRGSGYTF. In DNA form, the CDR3 reads TGTGCCAGCAGTTTAAATGTCAGGGGGTCTGGCTACACCTTC.

The chain has TRBV5-6 and TRBJ2-4; TRBD1 matches at 8 bases. The CDR3 spans 14 residues. Germline-derived CDR1 and CDR2 are SGHDT and YYEEEE. V was pared by 3 bases and J by 7 bases, with 6 bases of the junction left unmatched. The CDR3, as DNA: TGTGCCAGCAGCTACGACCCAGGGGGCAACATTCAGTACTTC. It translates to CASSYDPGGNIQYF.

V is TRBV10-2 and J is TRBJ2-5; D possibly corresponds to TRBD2 (6 bases). Germline values: CDR1 WSHSY, CDR2 SAAADI. The V gene lost 6 bases and the J gene lost 5 bases, with 19 bases spanning the gap. The CDR3 loop spans 15 amino acids. CDR3 amino acids: CASRKGSGVGETQYF. The CDR3 DNA reads as TGCGCCAGCAGGAAGGGATCGGGAGTAGGGGAGACCCAGTACTTC.

This clone was observed a handful of times. The rearrangement joins TRBV5-1 to TRBJ2-3; no clear D gene. The germline V gene encodes CDR1 SGHRS and CDR2 YFSETQ. Deletions cut 0 bases from V and 2 bases from J, with 10 bases between. The CDR3 sequence is 15 residues long. In DNA, the CDR3 is TGCGCCAGCAGCTTGGCGGCAGATTACACAGATACGCAGTATTTT. As protein: CASSLAADYTDTQYF.

This chain joins TRBV27 and TRBJ1-2; no clear D gene. CDR3 length equals 14 residues. Trimming left V 3 bases short and J 4 bases short, with 12 bases between. CDR1 and CDR2 (germline): MNHEY, SMNVEV (reference sequence). CDR3 sequence: CASSFHSSGYGYTF. The DNA for the CDR3 is TGTGCCAGCAGTTTCCATTCTTCAGGCTATGGCTACACCTTC.

The chain is built from TRBV5-4 and TRBJ2-1, with 12 bases that match TRBD2. J lost 9 bases, V lost 5 bases, and 9 bases had no gene match. CDR3 length: 15 amino acids. Germline V gene sequence: CDR1 SGHNT, CDR2 YYREEE (reference sequence). CDR3 loop: CASRRLAGDEGEQFF. DNA for the CDR3: TGTGCCAGCAGGCGACTAGCGGGAGACGAGGGTGAGCAGTTCTTC.

The chain combines TRBV7-9 with TRBJ1-4; a weak D match, TRBD1 (6 bases). CDR1 SEHNR and CDR2 FQNEAQ come from the germline V gene (reference sequence). Between the trimmed V and J ends, which lost 1 base and 8 bases, there was a span of 14 bases. CDR3 length equals 15 residues. The CDR3 reads CASSLEGGDWEKLFF. The DNA of the CDR3 is TGTGCCAGCAGCTTAGAAGGGGGTGATTGGGAAAAACTGTTTTTT.

This chain joins TRBV19 and TRBJ2-7; 12 bases line up with TRBD2. This CDR3 is 15 amino acids long. J lost 7 bases, V lost 6 bases, and 10 bases had no gene match. The germline gives CDR1 LNHDA, CDR2 SQIVND (reference sequence). CDR3 in amino acids: CASRETSGSLGEQYF. The DNA for the CDR3 is TGTGCCAGTAGGGAGACTAGCGGGAGTTTGGGTGAGCAGTACTTC.

J is TRBJ1-2 and V is TRBV30, with a tentative D call TRBD1 (6 bases). The CDR3 runs to 14 residues. V was clipped by 4 bases and J by 2 bases, with 14 bases between them. The V gene's germline CDR1 is GTSNPN and CDR2 SVGIG (reference sequence). CDR3 region: CAWTKKGVNYGYTF. The CDR3 DNA is TGTGCCTGGACGAAGAAGGGGGTGAACTATGGCTACACCTTC.

The V and J genes are TRBV11-2 and TRBJ2-7; D is possibly TRBD1 (7 bases). Trimming took 8 bases from V and 3 from J, leaving 20 bases between them. This CDR3 comprises 15 residues. The germline gives CDR1 SGHAT, CDR2 FQNNGV. The CDR3 nucleotides are TGTGCCAGCCGCGGGTGGAGGGGGCGTATCTACGAGCAGTACTTC. Residues: CASRGWRGRIYEQYF.

The V and J genes are TRBV7-2 and TRBJ2-5; TRBD1 matches 8 bases. CDR1 SGHTA and CDR2 FQGNSA come from the germline V gene. Unmatched junction bases numbered 9, after V lost 5 bases and J lost 1 base. The CDR3 covers 16 residues. CDR3: CASSPMGQEVQETQYF. CDR3 sequence (DNA): TGTGCCAGCAGCCCGATGGGACAGGAAGTCCAAGAGACCCAGTACTTC. The entire variable domain, with the rest obtained from reference TRBV7-2 and TRBJ2-5, is as follows: GAGVSQSPSNKVTEKGKDVELRCDPISGHTALYWYRQSLGQGLEFLIYFQGNSAPDKSGLPSDRFSAERTGGSVSTLTIQRTQQEDSAVYLCASSPMGQEVQETQYFGPGTRLLVL.

The J gene is TRBJ2-5, the V gene TRBV5-4, with 8 nucleotides matching TRBD2. Unmatched junction bases numbered 9, after V lost 4 bases and J lost 4 bases. The V gene's germline CDR1 is SGHNT and CDR2 YYREEE (reference sequence). The CDR3 contains 15 residues. Written as DNA, the CDR3 is TGTGCCAGCAGCCCAAGGGTAGCGGGAACAGAGACCCAGTACTTC. Translating gives CASSPRVAGTETQYF.

The chain combines TRBV27 with TRBJ2-1; 8 nucleotides match TRBD2. V was pared by 5 bases and J by 6 bases, with 15 bases of the junction left unmatched. The CDR3 has 17 residues. Per germline, CDR1 MNHEY and CDR2 SMNVEV (reference sequence). CDR3 protein: CASSLSPTSGAFNEQFF. The CDR3 DNA follows: TGTGCCAGCAGTCTTTCTCCTACTAGCGGAGCGTTCAATGAGCAGTTCTTC.

DNA of the CDR3: TGTGCCAGCAGTATCCGGGAAAATCGCTACGAGCAGTACTTC. This translates into CASSIRENRYEQYF. The chain couples TRBV6-1 to TRBJ2-7, with D possibly TRBD2 on 5 matching bases. The CDR3 is 14 residues long. V was pared by 5 bases and J by 3 bases, with 14 bases between. Germline V gene data show CDR1 as MNHNS and CDR2 as SASEGT.

CDR3 bases: TGTGCCAGCAGTGAAGCGCTGGCCAGTCTTCAGTATTTT. Translation gives CASSEALASLQYF. V gene TRBV2 combines with J gene TRBJ2-3; the D is unclear. The germline CDR1 and CDR2 sequences are SNHLY and FYNNEI. The length of the CDR3 is 13 residues. V lost 0 bases and J lost 12, with 13 bases in between.

This clone has ten or more counts. Other DNA sequences from this sample encode an identical CDR3 as well. The genes are TRBV4-3 and TRBJ2-7, with D tentatively TRBD1 (5 bases). The CDR3 length is 13 residues. Trimming left V 0 bases short and J 3 bases short, with 6 bases between. Germline V gene sequence: CDR1 LGHNA, CDR2 YSLEER. The CDR3 DNA reads TGCGCCAGCAGCCAAGAAAGGGGCTACGAGCAGTACTTC. It translates to CASSQERGYEQYF.

V gene TRBV6-6 combines with J gene TRBJ2-3; 11 nucleotides line up with TRBD2. The CDR3 length is 16 residues. CDR1 and CDR2 from the germline V gene are MNHNY and SVGAGI (reference sequence). Unmatched junction bases numbered 10, after V lost 9 bases and J lost 2 bases. CDR3 bases: TGTGCCAGTGCCCTATATAGCGGGAGGGCCACAGATACGCAGTATTTT. This encodes CASALYSGRATDTQYF.

The rearrangement uses TRBV5-4 and TRBJ2-7; 10 nucleotides align to TRBD1. V lost 0 bases to trimming and J lost 6 bases; unmatched junction nucleotides: 9. This CDR3 contains 16 residues. From germline, CDR1 is SGHNT and CDR2 YYREEE (reference sequence). The CDR3 loop reads CASSLGSSGQGSEQYF. The CDR3, as DNA: TGTGCCAGCAGCTTGGGTTCGTCGGGACAGGGGTCCGAGCAGTACTTC.

The chain has TRBV15 and TRBJ1-2; no definite D call. The CDR3 has 15 amino acids. V lost 4 bases and J lost 4, with 16 bases in between. Germline loops: CDR1 LNHNV, CDR2 YYDKDF (reference sequence). The CDR3 DNA is TGTGCCACCAGCACCTCACCCTCCGGGCCCTATGGCTACACCTTC. It is translated as CATSTSPSGPYGYTF.

This clone was seen ten or more times. This chain links TRBV28 with TRBJ1-4, with unresolved D. V was shortened by 5 bases and J by 3 bases, with 10 bases between the two germline ends. Germline V CDR1 and CDR2: MDHEN, SYDVKM. The CDR3 has 14 amino acids. The CDR3 DNA reads as TGTGCCAGCAGTCCCAATATTCCTAATGAAAAACTGTTTTTT. Its protein is CASSPNIPNEKLFF.

V usage is TRBV10-3 and J usage is TRBJ2-7, with 8 bases aligning to TRBD2. CDR1 is ENHRY and CDR2 is SYGVKD in the germline V gene. The CDR3 loop spans 13 amino acids. V gave up 7 bases and J gave up 5 bases; unmatched junction bases: 7. The CDR3 DNA sequence: TGTGCCATCACGAGGAGCGGGAGTGACGAGCAGTACTTC. Its translation: CAITRSGSDEQYF.

The chain is built from TRBV19 and TRBJ1-5; TRBD1 is a possible D gene (6 bases). Germline CDR1 and CDR2: LNHDA and SQIVND (reference sequence). V was trimmed by 3 bases and J by 4 bases, leaving 10 bases between them. CDR3 length: 14 amino acids. The CDR3 is CASSIRTANQPQHF. CDR3 sequence (DNA): TGTGCCAGTAGTATTAGGACAGCAAATCAGCCCCAGCATTTT.

This clone was found a few times. This chain joins TRBV5-1 and TRBJ2-3, with a tentative D call TRBD1 (5 bases). The germline V gene has CDR1 SGHRS and CDR2 YFSETQ. CDR3 length: 15 amino acids. V lost 3 bases and J lost 4, with 15 bases in between. The CDR3 bases are TGCGCCAGCAGCTCCCGGACATCACCCTCAGATACGCAGTATTTT. It specifies CASSSRTSPSDTQYF. Drawing the rest from reference TRBV5-1 and TRBJ2-3, the complete variable domain is KAGVTQTPRYLIKTRGQQVTLSCSPISGHRSVSWYQQTPGQGLQFLFEYFSETQRNKGNFPGRFSGRQFSNSRSEMNVSTLELGDSALYLCASSSRTSPSDTQYFGPGTRLTVL.

V and J are TRBV29-1 and TRBJ2-5, with TRBD2 matching over 7 bases. The CDR3 length is 14 residues. V lost 2 bases, J lost 5 bases, and 8 bases stayed unmatched. Per the germline V gene, CDR1 is SQVTM and CDR2 is ANQGSEA. The CDR3 region is CSVESRESRETQYF. The CDR3 nucleotides read TGCAGCGTTGAATCGCGGGAGAGTAGGGAGACCCAGTACTTC.

This chain uses TRBV29-1 with TRBJ1-1; D remains unclear. Germline CDR1 SQVTM, CDR2 ANQGSEA. Trimming stripped 4 bases from V and 8 bases from J, with 17 bases between. The CDR3 loop spans 13 amino acids. The CDR3 loop is CSVVGFRDNEAFF. The CDR3 nucleotides are TGCAGCGTTGTAGGATTTCGGGATAACGAAGCTTTCTTT.

The chain uses TRBV4-2 and TRBJ2-7, with 8 bases that match TRBD2. Germline CDR1 and CDR2: LGHNA and YNFKEQ. CDR3 length: 13 residues. Germline trimming cut 6 bases from V and 5 bases from J; bases unmatched to any gene: 6. Written as DNA, the CDR3 is TGTGCCAGCAGGGGACTAGACCGGGACGAGCAGTACTTC. Encoded protein: CASRGLDRDEQYF.

The chain has TRBV6-5 and TRBJ2-7; D possibly matches TRBD1 or TRBD2 (5 bases each). Per the germline V gene, CDR1 is MNHEY and CDR2 is SVGAGI. The CDR3 has 13 amino acids. With 5 bases removed from V and 6 bases from J, the gap between germline ends came to 14 bases. This CDR3 is CASSPGWGSEQYF. The DNA of the CDR3 is TGTGCCAGCAGTCCCGGGTGGGGGTCCGAGCAGTACTTC.

The chain joins TRBV6-1 to TRBJ2-3, with unresolved D. CDR1 and CDR2 (germline): MNHNS, SASEGT. The CDR3 consists of 12 residues. V was shortened by 10 bases and J by 4 bases, with 12 bases between the two germline ends. CDR3 nucleotide sequence: TGTGCCACAGCTCAGGTTCCAGATACGCAGTATTTT. Protein product: CATAQVPDTQYF.